This TCR beta chain appears in the sequencing data of a study of blood T cell repertoires in COVID-19. Assay: immunoSEQ multiplex PCR; the TCRdb copy retains only in-frame clones and omits some. The table records roughly 200,000 clones, 82% of them present only once. The CDR3 is 14 amino acids. CDR1 and CDR2 from the germline V gene are SGHRS and YFSETQ. V lost 1 base to trimming and J lost 1 base, with 7 bases between them. The receptor comes from a woman in her sixties with COVID-19, enrolled during active disease. The source material was peripheral blood. The rearrangement uses TRBV5-1 and TRBJ2-3; no firm D call. The CDR3 here is CASSLNYGTDTQYF. CDR3 DNA: TGCGCCAGCAGCTTGAACTACGGCACAGATACGCAGTATTTT. Complete variable domain (other parts from reference TRBV5-1 and TRBJ2-3): KAGVTQTPRYLIKTRGQQVTLSCSPISGHRSVSWYQQTPGQGLQFLFEYFSETQRNKGNFPGRFSGRQFSNSRSEMNVSTLELGDSALYLCASSLNYGTDTQYFGPGTRLTVL.